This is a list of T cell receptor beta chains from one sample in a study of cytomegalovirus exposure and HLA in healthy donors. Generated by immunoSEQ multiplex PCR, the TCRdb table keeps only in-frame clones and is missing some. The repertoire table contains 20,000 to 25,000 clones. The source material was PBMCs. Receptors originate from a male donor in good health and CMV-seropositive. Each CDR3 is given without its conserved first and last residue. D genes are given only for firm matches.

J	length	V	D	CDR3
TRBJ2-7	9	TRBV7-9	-	ASSPLYEQY
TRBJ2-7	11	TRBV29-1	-	SVYAGYFYEQY
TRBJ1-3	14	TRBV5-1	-	ASSLTGRESGNTIY
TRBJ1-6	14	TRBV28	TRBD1	ASSLWTGGFNSPLH
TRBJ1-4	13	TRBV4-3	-	ASSQESGEGEKLF
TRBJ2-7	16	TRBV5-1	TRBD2	ASSPGLAGAFLSYEQY
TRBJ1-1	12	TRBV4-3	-	ASSQEQGGTEAF
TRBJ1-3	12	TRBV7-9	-	ASSATDSGNTIY
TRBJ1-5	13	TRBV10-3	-	AISDAENRGQPQH
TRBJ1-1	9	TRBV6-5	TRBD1	ASSTGAEAF
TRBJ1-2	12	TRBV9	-	ASSVGQSNYGYT
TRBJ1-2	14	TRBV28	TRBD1	ASSFRDRERSYGYT
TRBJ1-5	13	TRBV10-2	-	ASSDITGSNQPQH
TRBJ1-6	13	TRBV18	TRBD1	ASSPPPGGNSPLH
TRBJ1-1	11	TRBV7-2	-	ASSLGQNTEAF
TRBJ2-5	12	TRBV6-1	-	ASIRTAYQETQY
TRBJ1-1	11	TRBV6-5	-	ASSYGMNTEAF
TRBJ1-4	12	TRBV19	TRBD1	ASTIATGYEKLF
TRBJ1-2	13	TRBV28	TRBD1	ASTIGDRGPYGYT
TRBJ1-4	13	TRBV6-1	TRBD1	ASSGTGLANEKLF